Below, 29 T cell receptor beta chains from the same sample are listed, as sequenced in a study of blood T cells in healthy people across ages. Together with a sample-barcoded 5' primer, a J-beta primer mix was included in a second PCR lasting about 7 to 11 cycles. MiXCR was run by TCRdb on the 5' RACE reads, yielding one entry per CDR3 protein. The data show approximately 320,000 distinct CDR3 sequences, roughly a quarter seen once. Specimen: blood. The receptors were gathered from a woman in her seventies in good health.

Here the CDR3 DNA reads TGCAGCGTAGTTGACCAGGGGTCTTCCTACGAGCAGTACTTC. Translated: CSVVDQGSSYEQYF. The rearrangement links TRBV29-1 to TRBJ2-7, with TRBD1 as a possible D gene (6 bases). The CDR3 has 14 residues. The V gene lost 6 bases and the J gene lost 1 base, with 16 bases spanning the gap. Germline V CDR1 and CDR2: SQVTM, ANQGSEA.

The chain is built from TRBV5-6 and TRBJ2-5, with TRBD1 matching over 9 bases. The length of the CDR3 is 12 residues. Germline assignment: CDR1 SGHDT and CDR2 YYEEEE. The V and J ends lost 4 bases and 7 bases, in that order; junction bases with no gene match: 2. The CDR3 DNA is TGTGCCAGCAGCCAGGGACAGGGGACCCAGTACTTC. Translating it yields CASSQGQGTQYF.

The chain joins TRBV7-2 to TRBJ2-5, with 14 bases lining up with TRBD2. The DNA end favors TRBJ2-1, so the J call may be wrong. Per the germline V gene, CDR1 is SGHTA and CDR2 is FQGNSA. This CDR3 region has 16 residues. The CDR3 sequence: CASRFGTSGSTNEQFF. DNA for the CDR3: TGTGCCAGCAGATTCGGGACTAGCGGGAGTACCAATGAGCAGTTCTTC.

This clonotype came up a few times. The chain carries TRBV6-5 and TRBJ2-1, with D unclear. In germline, CDR1 is MNHEY, CDR2 SVGAGI. V lost 9 bases to trimming and J lost 5 bases, with 8 bases between them. The CDR3 has 11 amino acids. CDR3 coding DNA: TGTGCCAGTTACCGAAACAATGAGCAGTTCTTC. Its translation is CASYRNNEQFF.

The V call is TRBV7-8, the J call TRBJ1-4; D is uncertain. Germline lookup yields CDR1 SGHVS and CDR2 FQNEAQ. CDR3 length: 14 amino acids. V dropped 4 bases and J dropped 7 bases, with 13 bases sitting between them. The CDR3 coding sequence is TGTGCCAGCAGCTCGGGAAGTCGGGTTGAAAAACTGTTTTTT. Protein product: CASSSGSRVEKLFF. Looking up the rest from reference TRBV7-8 and TRBJ1-4 gives the full variable domain: GAGVSQSPRYKVAKRGQDVALRCDPISGHVSLFWYQQALGQGPEFLTYFQNEAQLDKSGLPSDRFFAERPEGSVSTLKIQRTQQEDSAVYLCASSSGSRVEKLFFGSGTQLSVL.

This clonotype was picked up a small number of times. The chain carries TRBV19 and TRBJ2-4; tentative D call: TRBD1 (6 bases). Germline CDR1 and CDR2: LNHDA and SQIVND (reference sequence). With 7 bases removed from V and 0 bases from J, the gap between germline ends came to 13 bases. The CDR3 is made up of 15 amino acids. The CDR3 loop reads CASNRDGIAKNIQYF. The CDR3 bases are TGTGCCAGTAACAGGGACGGGATAGCCAAAAACATTCAGTACTTC.

This clonotype occurred many times. Here the CDR3 reads CASSEGDLAPGELFF. CDR3 coding DNA: TGTGCCAGCAGTGAAGGAGACCTAGCGCCCGGGGAGCTGTTTTTT. V is TRBV2 and J is TRBJ2-2, with D possibly TRBD2 on 6 matching bases. The germline V and J ends were trimmed by 1 base and 6 bases, with 12 bases remaining between them. Germline values: CDR1 SNHLY, CDR2 FYNNEI. The CDR3 totals 15 residues.

The table lists this clonotype with a few counts. A single base separates this from a much larger clone, so it may be a read error. The genes are TRBV29-1 and TRBJ2-7; TRBD2 matches 9 bases. The CDR3 extends over 13 amino acids. Germline CDR1 is SQVTM and CDR2 is ANQGSEA. CDR3 loop: CSVRAGGTYEQCF. The CDR3 nucleotides read TGCAGCGTTCGGGCGGGAGGGACCTACGAGCAGTGCTTC.

V is TRBV7-9 and J is TRBJ2-5; TRBD2 matches 7 bases. The V segment lost 6 bases and the J segment 4 bases; nucleotides outside the gene matches: 11. The CDR3 length is 15 residues. In germline, CDR1 is SEHNR, CDR2 FQNEAQ (reference sequence). The CDR3 is CASRRGGGSLETQYF. DNA of the CDR3: TGTGCCAGCAGAAGGGGTGGCGGGAGTTTAGAGACCCAGTACTTC.

This clonotype was detected ten times or more. This sequence joins TRBV29-1 and TRBJ2-3; 11 positions match TRBD2. Per the germline V gene, CDR1 is SQVTM and CDR2 is ANQGSEA. This CDR3 is 15 amino acids long. The trim removed 1 base at V and 0 bases at J, leaving 0 bases unmatched. The DNA for the CDR3 is TGCAGCGTTGAAGGGACTAGCGGGAGCACAGATACGCAGTATTTT. Translating gives CSVEGTSGSTDTQYF.

This clonotype was recorded at least ten times. V usage is TRBV7-9 and J usage is TRBJ1-4, with D possibly being TRBD1 (5 bases). CDR1 is SEHNR and CDR2 is FQNEAQ in the germline V gene (reference sequence). This CDR3 contains 18 residues. The V gene lost 5 bases and the J gene lost 8 bases, with 27 bases spanning the gap. The CDR3 here is CASSPWGLSGRGGEKLFF. Written as DNA, the CDR3 is TGTGCCAGCAGCCCCTGGGGCCTCTCGGGTAGGGGCGGAGAAAAACTGTTTTTT.

Concerning this clonotype itself: A much larger clone lies a single base off, so this may be a read error. The V gene is TRBV5-1, the J gene TRBJ2-3; D perhaps matches TRBD1 (5 bases). The length of the CDR3 is 14 residues. CDR1 SGHRS and CDR2 YFSETQ come from the germline V gene. The DNA of the CDR3 is TGCGCCAGCAGCTCCGCCGGACAAACAGATGCGCAGTATTTT. Protein product: CASSSAGQTDAQYF.

The table lists this clonotype with a few counts. The CDR3 here is CASGPRGPNYGYTF. CDR3 bases: TGTGCTAGTGGTCCCAGGGGGCCGAACTATGGCTACACCTTC. This chain links TRBV12-5 with TRBJ1-2; 8 nucleotides match TRBD1. The CDR3 extends over 14 amino acids. After removal of 5 bases from V and 2 bases from J, the junction contained 4 bases not matched to a gene. Germline V gene data show CDR1 as LGHNT and CDR2 as FRNRAP.

This chain uses TRBV9 with TRBJ2-3; the D gene is possibly TRBD1 (5 bases). The V end lost 3 bases, the J end lost 2 bases, and 25 bases lay between the germline ends. The CDR3 extends over 19 amino acids. The germline CDR1 and CDR2 sequences are SGDLS and YYNGEE. The CDR3 loop is CASSAREGEERFSTDTQYF. CDR3 DNA sequence: TGTGCCAGCAGCGCCCGTGAAGGGGAAGAAAGGTTCTCCACAGATACGCAGTATTTT.

The rearrangement uses TRBV9 and TRBJ2-3; a weak D match, TRBD2 (6 bases). Trimming removed 3 bases from V and 6 bases from J, with 20 bases in between. The CDR3 spans 16 residues. Looked up from germline, CDR1 is SGDLS and CDR2 is YYNGEE. CDR3 DNA: TGTGCCAGCAGCGGGCGGGACGGAAGATCAGGGGATACGCAGTATTTT. It codes for CASSGRDGRSGDTQYF.

The chain employs TRBV27 and TRBJ2-1; D is ambiguous. The J call may be wrong; the DNA end is better matched by TRBJ2-7. The CDR3 has 13 residues. Germline values: CDR1 MNHEY, CDR2 SMNVEV (reference sequence). The CDR3 region is CASNRPSYYEQYF. The CDR3 DNA is TGTGCCAGCAATCGCCCGTCTTACTACGAGCAGTACTTC.

The chain combines TRBV28 with TRBJ1-5; D not resolved. With 2 bases removed from V and 4 bases from J, the gap between germline ends came to 9 bases. This CDR3 has 14 residues. Germline lookup yields CDR1 MDHEN and CDR2 SYDVKM. The DNA of the CDR3 is TGTGCCAGCAGTTTACGTCGGGTGAATCAGCCCCAGCATTTT. Protein: CASSLRRVNQPQHF.

The chain combines TRBV5-4 with TRBJ2-1; 7 bases line up with TRBD1. The CDR3 is 15 residues long. V lost 3 bases, J lost 7 bases, and 10 bases stayed unmatched. Germline V gene data show CDR1 as SGHNT and CDR2 as YYREEE (reference sequence). CDR3 residues: CASSSGQAATNEQFF. The DNA for the CDR3 is TGTGCCAGCAGCTCCGGACAGGCGGCTACTAATGAGCAGTTCTTC.

The rearrangement links TRBV3-1 to TRBJ2-1; TRBD2 matches at 7 bases. The end of the DNA is better explained by TRBJ2-7, so the J call may be wrong. Germline CDR1 is LGHDT and CDR2 is YNNKEL (reference sequence). CDR3 length: 14 amino acids. This CDR3 is CASSHASGAYEQYF. The CDR3 DNA follows: TGTGCCAGCAGCCACGCCAGCGGGGCCTACGAGCAGTACTTC.

The genes are TRBV10-3 and TRBJ2-7; 7 positions match TRBD2. The length of the CDR3 is 14 residues. Germline-derived CDR1 and CDR2 are ENHRY and SYGVKD. Trimming took 2 bases from V and 0 from J; bases not matched to a gene: 1. The CDR3 DNA is TGTGCCATCAGTGAGGGCGGGAGCTCCTACGAGCAGTACTTC. Its translation: CAISEGGSSYEQYF.

This clonotype came up many times. The rearrangement links TRBV7-9 to TRBJ2-5, with 15 bases fitting TRBD2. The CDR3 spans 16 residues. V trimming: 5 bases; J trimming: 2 bases; junction bases outside the gene matches: 3. Germline CDR1 is SEHNR and CDR2 is FQNEAQ (reference sequence). The CDR3 DNA reads TGTGCCAGCAGCCCAGGACTAGCGGGAGGGCAAGAGACCCAGTACTTC. Translation gives CASSPGLAGGQETQYF.

V gene TRBV5-1 combines with J gene TRBJ2-3; D not resolved. The germline V and J ends were trimmed by 3 bases and 6 bases, with 5 bases remaining between them. In germline, CDR1 is SGHRS, CDR2 YFSETQ. CDR3 size: 11 residues. CDR3 nucleotide sequence: TGCGCCAGCAGCTACGGGGATACGCAGTATTTT. Its protein is CASSYGDTQYF.

This clonotype was counted only a few times. Mismatch with germline at one junction end may stem from a read error. The chain has TRBV28 and TRBJ2-1, with a tentative D call TRBD1 (5 bases). The CDR3 totals 14 residues. Germline V gene sequence: CDR1 MDHEN, CDR2 SYDVKM. CDR3 nucleotides: TGTGCCAGCAGCGTAGGGGCTCCATACAGTGAGCAGTTCTTC. It encodes CASSVGAPYSEQFF.

This clonotype has more than one count but fewer than ten. V is TRBV10-3 and J is TRBJ2-6; D not resolved. This CDR3 spans 15 amino acids. The germline V and J ends were trimmed by 4 bases and 0 bases, with 7 bases remaining between them. Germline V gene lookup returns CDR1 ENHRY and CDR2 SYGVKD. The CDR3 region is CAISGLLSGANVLTF. The DNA for the CDR3 is TGTGCCATCAGTGGCCTGCTCTCTGGGGCCAACGTCCTGACTTTC.

This clonotype came up many times. The genes are TRBV5-1 and TRBJ2-1, with 13 positions matching TRBD2. The germline gives CDR1 SGHRS, CDR2 YFSETQ. V lost 4 bases to trimming and J lost 7 bases; unmatched junction nucleotides: 5. This CDR3 comprises 15 residues. This CDR3 reads CASSHGLAGVNEQFF. CDR3 sequence (DNA): TGCGCCAGCAGCCATGGACTAGCGGGAGTTAATGAGCAGTTCTTC.

This clonotype was seen more than once but under ten times. The chain combines TRBV9 with TRBJ2-5, with 8 bases identical to TRBD1. The CDR3 length is 15 residues. Germline CDR1 is SGDLS and CDR2 is YYNGEE. The J segment lost 4 bases and the V segment lost 0 bases, leaving 5 bases of the junction unmatched. The CDR3 DNA reads TGTGCCAGCAGCGTAGCTCAGGGGGCAGTAGAGACCCAGTACTTC. Translation gives CASSVAQGAVETQYF.

This chain joins TRBV7-6 and TRBJ2-2; D is undetermined. This CDR3 has 14 amino acids. V lost 1 base, J lost 5 bases, and 8 bases lay in between. Per the germline V gene, CDR1 is SGHVS and CDR2 is FNYEAQ. As DNA, the CDR3 is TGTGCCAGCAGCTTAGGCCTCGAAACCGGGGAGCTGTTTTTT. As protein: CASSLGLETGELFF.

The CDR3 nucleotides are TGTGCCAGCAGCGAAAATACAGGGCGTGAGACCTTC. Its protein product is CASSENTGRETF. V and J are TRBV5-5 and TRBJ1-2, with a possible D match to TRBD1 (6 bases). The CDR3 sequence is 12 residues long. The V gene's germline CDR1 is SGHKS and CDR2 YYEKEE (reference sequence). Trimming cost V 4 bases and J 14 bases, with 18 bases left between them. The full variable domain, rest sourced from reference TRBV5-5 and TRBJ1-2, is DAGVTQSPTHLIKTRGQQVTLRCSPISGHKSVSWYQQVLGQGPQFIFQYYEKEERGRGNFPDRFSARQFPNYSSELNVNALLLGDSALYLCASSENTGRETFGSGTRLTVV.

This clonotype was picked up a small number of times. This chain joins TRBV6-2 or TRBV6-3 and TRBJ2-1; TRBD2 agrees at 13 bases. The CDR3 spans 16 residues. With 5 bases clipped from V and 8 bases from J, the junction kept 9 bases outside the gene matches. Germline-derived CDR1 and CDR2 are MNHEY and SVGEGT. CDR3 loop: CASSAKLAGGPHEQFF. DNA for the CDR3: TGTGCCAGCAGTGCAAAACTAGCGGGAGGGCCGCATGAGCAGTTCTTC.